The 17 T cell receptor beta chains listed next were all sequenced from one sample in a study of blood T cell repertoires in COVID-19. Generated by immunoSEQ multiplex PCR, the TCRdb table keeps only in-frame clones and is missing some. The data show fewer than 200,000 clones, less than 85% seen once. Sequencing input: peripheral blood. The receptors come from a woman of 80 years or more with acute or convalescent COVID-19.

This clone was observed a few times. The chain combines TRBV6-5 with TRBJ1-2, with D hard to call. The CDR3 is 13 residues long. Per the germline V gene, CDR1 is MNHEY and CDR2 is SVGAGI. Deletions cut 4 bases from V and 2 bases from J, with 8 bases between. The CDR3 is CASSLLLNYGYTF. The CDR3 nucleotides are TGTGCCAGCAGTTTACTTTTAAACTATGGCTACACCTTC.

The V call is TRBV6-6, the J call TRBJ2-1, with D possibly matching TRBD1 (6 bases). Between the trimmed V and J ends, which lost 4 bases and 2 bases, there was a span of 12 bases. Germline V gives CDR1 MNHNY, CDR2 SVGAGI (reference sequence). The CDR3 totals 15 residues. The CDR3 coding sequence is TGTGCCAGCAGTTTAGGGTACAGGGCCTACAATGAGCAGTTCTTC. Translating gives CASSLGYRAYNEQFF.

The chain links TRBV5-1 to TRBJ1-6; D remains unclear. V lost 1 base to trimming and J lost 7 bases, with 9 bases between them. Germline values: CDR1 SGHRS, CDR2 YFSETQ. The CDR3 is made up of 14 amino acids. CDR3 residues: CASSLWEANSPLHF. CDR3 DNA: TGCGCCAGCAGCTTGTGGGAGGCGAATTCACCCCTCCACTTT.

In its sample, this clone was seen once. This chain joins TRBV4-3 and TRBJ1-4; 8 bases align to TRBD1. The CDR3 is 14 amino acids. The germline gives CDR1 LGHNA, CDR2 YSLEER. V lost 4 bases to trimming and J lost 8 bases; unmatched junction nucleotides: 6. The CDR3 protein is CASSPGQGKEKLFF. For the CDR3, the DNA is TGCGCCAGCAGCCCAGGACAGGGAAAAGAAAAACTGTTTTTT.

This chain joins TRBV6-6 and TRBJ2-7; TRBD1 matches at 8 bases. The germline gives CDR1 MNHNY, CDR2 SVGAGI (reference sequence). The V gene end was trimmed by 7 bases and the J gene end by 6 bases; junction bases not matched to a gene: 11. The CDR3 spans 14 residues. CDR3 sequence reads: CASTPGDRGPEQYF. Here the CDR3 DNA reads TGTGCCAGCACCCCGGGAGACAGGGGTCCCGAGCAGTACTTC.

The chain joins TRBV5-4 to TRBJ2-7; 7 bases line up with TRBD1. The CDR3 totals 12 residues. V shed 9 bases, J shed 3 bases, and the junction held 6 bases outside the gene matches. Germline-derived CDR1 and CDR2 are SGHNT and YYREEE (reference sequence). The CDR3 sequence: CATKDRDYEQYF. The DNA of the CDR3 is TGTGCCACCAAAGACAGGGACTACGAGCAGTACTTC.

The chain is built from TRBV5-1 and TRBJ2-1; D is possibly TRBD1 (5 bases). Trimming removed 6 bases from V and 8 bases from J, with 9 bases in between. Germline CDR1 SGHRS, CDR2 YFSETQ. The CDR3 sequence is 11 residues long. CDR3 residues: CASTQGYEQFF. CDR3 nucleotide sequence: TGCGCCAGCACCCAGGGATATGAGCAGTTCTTC.

V is TRBV5-4 and J is TRBJ1-1, with 8 bases aligning to TRBD1. J was trimmed by 5 bases and V by 3 bases; bases with no gene match: 6. Per germline, CDR1 SGHNT and CDR2 YYREEE (reference sequence). This CDR3 is 14 amino acids long. The CDR3 loop reads CASSSRDRLTEAFF. In DNA, the CDR3 is TGTGCCAGCAGCTCCCGGGACAGGTTGACTGAAGCTTTCTTT.

The chain employs TRBV28 and TRBJ2-5; the match to TRBD2 covers 12 bases. The length of the CDR3 is 16 residues. After removal of 6 bases from V and 1 base from J, the junction contained 6 bases not matched to a gene. CDR1 and CDR2 (germline): MDHEN, SYDVKM. DNA for the CDR3: TGTGCCAGCAGGCCAAAACTAGCGGGAGGCCAAGAGACCCAGTACTTC. Encoded protein: CASRPKLAGGQETQYF.

The CDR3 DNA sequence: TGTGCCAGCAGTGAAAGGCAGGGCACTGAAGCTTTCTTT. Amino acid sequence: CASSERQGTEAFF. J is TRBJ1-1 and V is TRBV2; TRBD1 is a possible D gene (5 bases). The CDR3 is 13 amino acids. V was cut by 2 bases and J by 4 bases, with 8 bases left in between. The germline CDR1 and CDR2 sequences are SNHLY and FYNNEI. Drawing the rest from reference TRBV2 and TRBJ1-1, the complete variable domain is EPEVTQTPSHQVTQMGQEVILRCVPISNHLYFYWYRQILGQKVEFLVSFYNNEISEKSEIFDDQFSVERPDGSNFTLKIRSTKLEDSAMYFCASSERQGTEAFFGQGTRLTVV.

This chain joins TRBV29-1 and TRBJ2-7, with unresolved D. The germline V and J ends were trimmed by 5 bases and 0 bases, with 14 bases remaining between them. The CDR3 is 14 residues long. Per the germline V gene, CDR1 is SQVTM and CDR2 is ANQGSEA. CDR3 DNA sequence: TGCAGCGTTATAGACGGAAGACTCTCCTACGAGCAGTACTTC. Protein product: CSVIDGRLSYEQYF.

The chain joins TRBV9 to TRBJ2-1; 9 bases line up with TRBD2. Trimming cost V 0 bases and J 2 bases; bases outside gene matches: 0. This CDR3 has 15 residues. The germline V gene has CDR1 SGDLS and CDR2 YYNGEE. CDR3 nucleotide sequence: TGTGCCAGCAGCGTAGGGACTAGCGCCTACAATGAGCAGTTCTTC. As protein: CASSVGTSAYNEQFF.

Only a few counts were recorded for this clone. The genes are TRBV7-2 and TRBJ2-1, with 12 nucleotides matching TRBD2. The germline V gene has CDR1 SGHTA and CDR2 FQGNSA. The CDR3 spans 18 residues. V gave up 1 base and J gave up 3 bases; unmatched junction bases: 7. The CDR3 loop is CASSLGSMGLAGYNEQFF. In DNA, the CDR3 is TGTGCCAGCAGCTTAGGGAGCATGGGACTAGCGGGCTACAATGAGCAGTTCTTC.

The chain links TRBV5-6 to TRBJ1-2; no definite D call. The ends were cut back, 6 bases at V and 4 bases at J, with 22 bases in the middle. Germline lookup yields CDR1 SGHDT and CDR2 YYEEEE. The CDR3 spans 16 residues. The CDR3 spells CASKRTGLVPGYGYTF. CDR3 nucleotide sequence: TGTGCCAGCAAGCGGACCGGACTGGTACCGGGCTATGGCTACACCTTC.

The J gene is TRBJ1-1, the V gene TRBV7-8; 7 bases are a match to TRBD1. V dropped 6 bases and J dropped 11; count of bases not matched to a gene: 24. Germline CDR1 is SGHVS and CDR2 is FQNEAQ. The CDR3 runs 17 residues. The CDR3 DNA reads as TGTGCCAGCAGTAACCAGGGGGGTGAGTGGGTGGCTCTTGAGGCTTTCTTT. Protein: CASSNQGGEWVALEAFF.

The rearrangement joins TRBV2 to TRBJ1-5; D possibly corresponds to TRBD1 (5 bases). The CDR3 extends over 15 amino acids. The V end lost 5 bases, the J end lost 0 bases, and 11 bases lay between the germline ends. Germline V gene data show CDR1 as SNHLY and CDR2 as FYNNEI. Written as DNA, the CDR3 is TGTGCCAGCAGTCTCGGGACTAATAGCAATCAGCCCCAGCATTTT. Amino acids: CASSLGTNSNQPQHF. The variable domain in full, with the rest retrieved from reference TRBV2 and TRBJ1-5, is EPEVTQTPSHQVTQMGQEVILRCVPISNHLYFYWYRQILGQKVEFLVSFYNNEISEKSEIFDDQFSVERPDGSNFTLKIRSTKLEDSAMYFCASSLGTNSNQPQHFGDGTRLSIL.

J is TRBJ1-6 and V is TRBV18, with unresolved D. With 3 bases removed from V and 7 bases from J, the gap between germline ends came to 7 bases. CDR1 and CDR2 (germline): KGHSH, LQKENI. The CDR3 loop spans 13 amino acids. The CDR3 bases are TGTGCCAGCTCACCGAGTGAGAATTCACCCCTCCACTTT. Its translation is CASSPSENSPLHF.